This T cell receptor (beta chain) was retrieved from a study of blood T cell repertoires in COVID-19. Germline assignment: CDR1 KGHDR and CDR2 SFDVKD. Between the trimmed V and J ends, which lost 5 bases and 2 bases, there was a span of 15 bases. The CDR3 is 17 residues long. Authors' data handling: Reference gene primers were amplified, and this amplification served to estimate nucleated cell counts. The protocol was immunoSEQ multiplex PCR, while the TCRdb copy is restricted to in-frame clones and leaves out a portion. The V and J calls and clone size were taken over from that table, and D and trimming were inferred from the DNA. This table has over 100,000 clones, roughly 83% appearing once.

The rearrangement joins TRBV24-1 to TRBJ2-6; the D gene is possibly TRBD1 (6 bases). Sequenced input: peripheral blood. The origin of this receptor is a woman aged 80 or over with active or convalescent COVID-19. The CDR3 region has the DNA TGTGCCACCAGTGTCGGTACAGGGCAGGCTGGGGCCAACGTCCTGACTTTC. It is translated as CATSVGTGQAGANVLTF.